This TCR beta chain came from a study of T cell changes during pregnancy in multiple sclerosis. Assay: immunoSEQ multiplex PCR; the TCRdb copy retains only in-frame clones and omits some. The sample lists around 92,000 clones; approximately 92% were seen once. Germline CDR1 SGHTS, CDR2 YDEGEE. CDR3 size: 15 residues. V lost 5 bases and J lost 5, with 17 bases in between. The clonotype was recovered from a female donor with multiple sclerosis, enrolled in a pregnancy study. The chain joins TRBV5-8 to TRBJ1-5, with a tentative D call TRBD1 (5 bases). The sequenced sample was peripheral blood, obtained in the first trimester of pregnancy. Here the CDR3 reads CASRIGGVGHQPQHF. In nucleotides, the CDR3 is TGTGCCAGCAGAATTGGCGGTGTGGGGCATCAGCCCCAGCATTTT.